These 25 T cell receptor beta chains originate from one sample sequenced in a study of OX40 agonist ivuxolimab in advanced cancers. The table came from immunoSEQ multiplex PCR; TCRdb's copy has only in-frame clones and leaves some out. The sample lists roughly 60,000 clones, about 90% seen once, with around 14% in the top ten. The source was CD4+ or CD8+ T cells sorted from blood, collected in a trial of the OX40 agonist ivuxolimab. These receptors were taken from an adult with an advanced solid tumor such as melanoma, head and neck, liver or kidney cancer.

The chain carries TRBV6-1 and TRBJ1-1, with D perhaps TRBD1 (5 bases). The CDR3 runs 14 residues. The V end lost 8 bases, the J end lost 4 bases, and 17 bases lay between the germline ends. Per germline, CDR1 MNHNS and CDR2 SASEGT. CDR3 sequence (DNA): TGTGCCAGCGGACCCGGGGGGGGGAGCACTGAAGCTTTCTTT. The encoded protein is CASGPGGGSTEAFF.

This clone was recorded once. The chain carries TRBV2 and TRBJ1-5; D not certain. The ends were cut back, 2 bases at V and 0 bases at J, with 8 bases in the middle. Germline values: CDR1 SNHLY, CDR2 FYNNEI. The CDR3 is 15 amino acids. In nucleotides, the CDR3 is TGTGCCAGCAGTGAAAGCGGGGTTAGCAATCAGCCCCAGCATTTT. The encoded protein is CASSESGVSNQPQHF. Looking up the rest from reference TRBV2 and TRBJ1-5 gives the full variable domain: EPEVTQTPSHQVTQMGQEVILRCVPISNHLYFYWYRQILGQKVEFLVSFYNNEISEKSEIFDDQFSVERPDGSNFTLKIRSTKLEDSAMYFCASSESGVSNQPQHFGDGTRLSIL.

V and J are TRBV25-1 and TRBJ1-1; D is perhaps TRBD1 (5 bases). Deletions cut 4 bases from V and 1 base from J, with 13 bases between. Germline lookup yields CDR1 MGHDK and CDR2 SYGVNS. CDR3 length: 15 residues. CDR3 in DNA: TGTGCCAGCAGTGCTTCGGGACGGAGGAACACTGAAGCTTTCTTT. This gives the protein CASSASGRRNTEAFF.

A single count supports this clone. The chain is built from TRBV7-3 and TRBJ2-3, with 13 bases aligning to TRBD2. This CDR3 is 16 amino acids long. V shed 2 bases, J shed 7 bases, and the junction held 6 bases outside the gene matches. The V gene's germline CDR1 is SGHTA and CDR2 FQGTGA. This chain's CDR3 is CASSLGTSGTGNTQYF. CDR3 nucleotide sequence: TGTGCCAGCAGCTTAGGGACTAGCGGGACGGGGAATACGCAGTATTTT.

This rearrangement joins TRBV5-1 to TRBJ2-2; 10 bases fit TRBD2. From germline, CDR1 is SGHRS and CDR2 YFSETQ. The CDR3 loop spans 16 amino acids. After removal of 4 bases from V and 4 bases from J, the junction contained 7 bases not matched to a gene. The CDR3, as DNA: TGCGCCAGCAGCCCAACGGGGACTAGCGTCACCGGGGAGCTGTTTTTT. This sequence encodes CASSPTGTSVTGELFF.

The V call is TRBV7-2, the J call TRBJ2-2; D ambiguous. V lost 2 bases and J lost 0, with 13 bases in between. In germline, CDR1 is SGHTA, CDR2 FQGNSA. This CDR3 is 17 amino acids long. CDR3 residues: CASSLTYRWANTGELFF. DNA of the CDR3: TGTGCCAGCAGCTTAACCTACCGGTGGGCGAACACCGGGGAGCTGTTTTTT.

CDR3 sequence reads: CASSLALAGNTGELFF. CDR3 nucleotide sequence: TGTGCCAGCAGCTTGGCTCTAGCGGGGAACACCGGGGAGCTGTTTTTT. This chain connects TRBV5-4 to TRBJ2-2, with TRBD2 identical over 8 bases. CDR3 length: 16 amino acids. CDR1 and CDR2 from the germline V gene are SGHNT and YYREEE (reference sequence). V was clipped by 0 bases and J by 1 base; unmatched bases: 2.

CDR3 residues: CASSIESGYEQYF. The DNA for the CDR3 is TGTGCCAGTAGTATTGAAAGCGGCTACGAGCAGTACTTC. V gene TRBV19 combines with J gene TRBJ2-7; TRBD2 is a possible D gene (5 bases). The germline V and J ends were trimmed by 3 bases and 3 bases, with 9 bases remaining between them. Looked up from germline, CDR1 is LNHDA and CDR2 is SQIVND (reference sequence). The CDR3 spans 13 residues.

This clone was seen just once. V and J are TRBV4-3 and TRBJ2-1; 7 bases line up with TRBD2. J lost 2 bases, V lost 1 base, and 5 bases had no gene match. The germline V gene encodes CDR1 LGHNA and CDR2 YSLEER. The CDR3 runs 16 residues. The CDR3 nucleotides are TGCGCCAGCAGCCAAGCGCTAGCGGCGACCTACAATGAGCAGTTCTTC. It encodes CASSQALAATYNEQFF.

The rearrangement joins TRBV19 to TRBJ2-7; D is possibly TRBD1 or TRBD2 (5 bases each). The V gene lost 4 bases and the J gene lost 6 bases, with 19 bases spanning the gap. The CDR3 spans 15 residues. Per germline, CDR1 LNHDA and CDR2 SQIVND (reference sequence). The CDR3, as DNA: TGTGCCAGTAGTACTAGCACCGGGACCCGAAGCGAGCAGTACTTC. It is translated as CASSTSTGTRSEQYF.

The V call is TRBV15, the J call TRBJ2-1; either TRBD1 or TRBD2 may supply D (6 bases each). The length of the CDR3 is 15 residues. V shed 5 bases and J shed 9 bases, with 20 bases lying between them. Germline values: CDR1 LNHNV, CDR2 YYDKDF (reference sequence). The CDR3 reads CATSPHGGRFSEQFF. The CDR3 DNA reads as TGTGCCACCAGCCCACATGGGGGGCGATTTAGTGAGCAGTTCTTC.

The V gene is TRBV15, the J gene TRBJ2-7; the match to TRBD2 covers 8 bases. CDR3 length: 16 residues. With 1 base clipped from V and 3 bases from J, the junction kept 8 bases outside the gene matches. Germline CDR1 reads LNHNV; CDR2 reads YYDKDF (reference sequence). The CDR3 spells CATSRVLQREIYEQYF. The CDR3 DNA sequence: TGTGCCACCAGCAGAGTGCTCCAGCGGGAGATCTACGAGCAGTACTTC. The full variable domain, with the rest looked up from reference TRBV15 and TRBJ2-7, is DAMVIQNPRYQVTQFGKPVTLSCSQTLNHNVMYWYQQKSSQAPKLLFHYYDKDFNNEADTPDNFQSRRPNTSFCFLDIRSPGLGDTAMYLCATSRVLQREIYEQYFGPGTRLTVT.

The CDR3 is CASSFARWGDTEAFF. The DNA of the CDR3 is TGTGCCAGCAGCTTTGCCCGGTGGGGCGACACTGAAGCTTTCTTT. The chain couples TRBV7-8 to TRBJ1-1, with a possible D match to TRBD1 (5 bases). The CDR3 contains 15 residues. Trimming took off 3 bases at V and 3 bases at J, with 14 bases between the two ends. Germline CDR1 is SGHVS and CDR2 is FQNEAQ.

The chain couples TRBV5-1 to TRBJ1-4, with TRBD1 matching over 10 bases. There are 15 residues in the CDR3. With 4 bases clipped from V and 8 bases from J, the junction kept 8 bases outside the gene matches. Germline assignment: CDR1 SGHRS and CDR2 YFSETQ. The CDR3 reads CASSALGTGVEKLFF. CDR3 in DNA: TGCGCCAGCAGCGCCCTCGGGACAGGGGTAGAAAAACTGTTTTTT.

This clone appeared a single time. The V gene is TRBV4-1, the J gene TRBJ2-1, with a possible D match to TRBD1 (5 bases). Trimming left V 4 bases short and J 7 bases short, with 17 bases between. CDR3 size: 15 residues. From germline, CDR1 is MGHRA and CDR2 YSYEKL. In nucleotides, the CDR3 is TGCGCCAGCAGCCGCTCTGGGGCTTTACGGAATGAGCAGTTCTTC. Protein: CASSRSGALRNEQFF.

The rearrangement uses TRBV18 and TRBJ1-5, with D tentatively TRBD1 (6 bases). CDR3 length: 16 amino acids. V dropped 0 bases and J dropped 5 bases, with 14 bases sitting between them. The germline V gene encodes CDR1 KGHSH and CDR2 LQKENI. This CDR3 is CASSPPATGRHQPQHF. For the CDR3, the DNA is TGTGCCAGCTCACCACCGGCGACAGGACGCCATCAGCCCCAGCATTTT.

The chain employs TRBV29-1 and TRBJ2-5; the match to TRBD2 covers 8 bases. The CDR3 runs 10 residues. In germline, CDR1 is SQVTM, CDR2 ANQGSEA. DNA of the CDR3: TGCTCCGGGGGGGTCCAGACCCAGTACTTC. It codes for CSGGVQTQYF.

This clone was picked up one time. The V and J genes are TRBV7-8 and TRBJ1-4; 11 nucleotides agree with TRBD1. The V segment lost 5 bases and the J segment 7 bases; nucleotides outside the gene matches: 3. Germline CDR1 SGHVS, CDR2 FQNEAQ. This CDR3 is built from 14 residues. CDR3 in amino acids: CASSRTGGLEKLFF. As DNA, the CDR3 is TGTGCCAGCAGCAGGACAGGGGGCCTTGAAAAACTGTTTTTT.

This chain uses TRBV6-6 with TRBJ2-7, with D possibly matching TRBD2 (7 bases). CDR1 and CDR2 from the germline V gene are MNHNY and SVGAGI (reference sequence). The ends were cut back, 8 bases at V and 5 bases at J, with 22 bases in the middle. CDR3 length equals 15 residues. Here the CDR3 reads CASARSGGPAHEQYF. CDR3 in DNA: TGTGCCAGCGCACGTTCCGGGGGGCCCGCACACGAGCAGTACTTC.

V gene TRBV7-8 combines with J gene TRBJ1-5; 11 bases align to TRBD1. This CDR3 spans 16 amino acids. Trimming removed 5 bases from V and 5 bases from J; junction bases left unmatched: 8. Germline V gives CDR1 SGHVS, CDR2 FQNEAQ. In nucleotides, the CDR3 is TGTGCCAGCAGCCGCCGCGGGACAGGGGGTTATCAGCCCCAGCATTTT. It yields the protein CASSRRGTGGYQPQHF.

J is TRBJ2-7 and V is TRBV28; D is perhaps TRBD1 or TRBD2 (6 bases each). CDR1 and CDR2 (germline): MDHEN, SYDVKM. The length of the CDR3 is 13 residues. The germline V and J ends were trimmed by 8 bases and 2 bases, with 13 bases remaining between them. The CDR3 region is CASLQGGAYEQYF. The DNA of the CDR3 is TGTGCCAGCCTACAGGGAGGAGCCTACGAGCAGTACTTC.

The chain combines TRBV6-6 with TRBJ2-3, with D uncertain. V lost 7 bases and J 1 base, leaving 15 bases between the germline ends. The CDR3 has 15 residues. Germline V lookup: CDR1 MNHNY, CDR2 SVGAGI (reference sequence). The chain's CDR3 is CASTPRVAGTDTQYF. DNA of the CDR3: TGTGCCAGCACTCCCAGAGTAGCCGGCACAGATACGCAGTATTTT.

V and J are TRBV7-2 and TRBJ2-5; D tentatively fits TRBD1 or TRBD2 (5 bases each). Germline V gene sequence: CDR1 SGHTA, CDR2 FQGNSA. This CDR3 has 14 amino acids. V was shortened by 3 bases and J by 7 bases, with 15 bases between the two germline ends. Written as DNA, the CDR3 is TGTGCCAGCAGCTTCCGGGACCCTCCTGGGACCCAGTACTTC. Translating it yields CASSFRDPPGTQYF.

CDR3 amino acids: CASAWGGRSTGELFF. Written as DNA, the CDR3 is TGTGCCAGCGCTTGGGGTGGGAGGTCCACCGGGGAGCTGTTTTTT. The chain is built from TRBV11-2 and TRBJ2-2; TRBD2 might be the D (6 bases). V lost 8 bases, J lost 4 bases, and 17 bases lay in between. The CDR3 length is 15 residues. Per germline, CDR1 SGHAT and CDR2 FQNNGV.

CDR3 loop: CASSPRGLAGHNEQFF. The CDR3 region has the DNA TGTGCCAGCAGCCCCCGGGGACTAGCAGGGCACAATGAGCAGTTCTTC. This sequence joins TRBV7-9 and TRBJ2-1; 9 positions agree with TRBD2. The CDR3 consists of 16 residues. Germline loops: CDR1 SEHNR, CDR2 FQNEAQ (reference sequence). Losses at the gene ends were 5 bases for V and 5 bases for J; bases not matched to a gene: 10.